This T cell receptor beta chain is from a study of identical twins. The study, taken as a whole, reports: For cord blood, abundant beta clonotypes had fewer insertions, unlike memory repertoires, which showed none. The study found weaker excess twin sharing in beta out-of-frame sequences.

TCRdb passed the 5' RACE reads through MiXCR, listing each CDR3 protein once. The table includes approximately 410,000 distinct CDR3 sequences, roughly 20% detected once. Comment on this clonotype: Its antigen is unidentified. This may be a read error: a much more frequent sequence differs by one nucleotide.

The specimen was naive T cells sorted from blood. The clonotype comes from a man aged 50 to 60 in good health.

The CDR3 DNA reads TGCAGTGCTATTACACGGGACCCCAGCTCCTACGAGCAGTACTTC. This gives the protein CSAITRDPSSYEQYF. The V gene is TRBV20-1, the J gene TRBJ2-7; D is possibly TRBD1 or TRBD2 (5 bases each). Germline V gene sequence: CDR1 DFQATT, CDR2 SNEGSKA (reference sequence). This CDR3 spans 15 amino acids. V was clipped by 4 bases and J by 0 bases, with 16 bases between them.